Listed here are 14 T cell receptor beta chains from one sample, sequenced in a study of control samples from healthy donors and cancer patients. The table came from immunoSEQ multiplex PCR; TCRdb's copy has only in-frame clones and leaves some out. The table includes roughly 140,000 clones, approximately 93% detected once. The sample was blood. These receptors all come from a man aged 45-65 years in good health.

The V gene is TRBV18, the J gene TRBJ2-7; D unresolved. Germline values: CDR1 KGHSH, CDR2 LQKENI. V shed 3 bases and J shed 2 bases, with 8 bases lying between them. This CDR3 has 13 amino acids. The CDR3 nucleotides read TGTGCCAGCTCACCGACAAGCACCTACGAGCAGTACTTC. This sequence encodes CASSPTSTYEQYF.

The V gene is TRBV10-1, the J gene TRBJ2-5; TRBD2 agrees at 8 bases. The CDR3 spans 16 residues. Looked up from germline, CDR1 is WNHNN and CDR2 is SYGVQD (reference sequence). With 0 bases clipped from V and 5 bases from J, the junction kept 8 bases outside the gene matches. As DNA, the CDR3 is TGCGCCAGCAGTGAGTCGTCAGCGGGAGTGGGGGAGACCCAGTACTTC. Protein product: CASSESSAGVGETQYF.

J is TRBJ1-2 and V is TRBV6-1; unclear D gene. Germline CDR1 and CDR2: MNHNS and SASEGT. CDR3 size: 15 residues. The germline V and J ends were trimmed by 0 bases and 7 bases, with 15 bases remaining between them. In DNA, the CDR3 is TGTGCCAGCAGTGAAGCAGGGAGGGTTATCGGTGGCTACACCTTC. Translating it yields CASSEAGRVIGGYTF.

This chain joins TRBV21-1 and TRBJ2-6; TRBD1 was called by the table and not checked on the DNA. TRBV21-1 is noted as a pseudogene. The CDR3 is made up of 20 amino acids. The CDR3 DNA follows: TGTGCCAGCAGCAAAGAGGGACACAGGGCTCCCCTCTCTGGGGCCAACGTCCTGACTTTC. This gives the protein CASSKEGHRAPLSGANVLTF.

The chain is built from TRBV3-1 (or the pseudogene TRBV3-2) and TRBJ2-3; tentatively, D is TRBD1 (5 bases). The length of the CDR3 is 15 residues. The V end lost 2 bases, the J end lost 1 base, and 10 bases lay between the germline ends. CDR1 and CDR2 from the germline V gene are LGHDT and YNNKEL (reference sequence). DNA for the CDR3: TGTGCCAGCAGCCAAATCCAGGGTCGCACAGATACGCAGTATTTT. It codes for CASSQIQGRTDTQYF.

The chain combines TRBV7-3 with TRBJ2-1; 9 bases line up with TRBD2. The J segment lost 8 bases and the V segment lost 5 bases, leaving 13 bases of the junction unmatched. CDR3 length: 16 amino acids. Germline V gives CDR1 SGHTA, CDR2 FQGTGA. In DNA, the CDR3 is TGTGCCAGCAGCCTCGGACTAGCGAGACTATCAGATGAGCAGTTCTTC. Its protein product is CASSLGLARLSDEQFF.

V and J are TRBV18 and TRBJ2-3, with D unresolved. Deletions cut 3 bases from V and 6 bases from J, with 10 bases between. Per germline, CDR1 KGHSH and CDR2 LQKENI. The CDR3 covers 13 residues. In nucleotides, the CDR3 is TGTGCCAGCTCACCGGCCGTGGTTGATACGCAGTATTTT. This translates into CASSPAVVDTQYF.

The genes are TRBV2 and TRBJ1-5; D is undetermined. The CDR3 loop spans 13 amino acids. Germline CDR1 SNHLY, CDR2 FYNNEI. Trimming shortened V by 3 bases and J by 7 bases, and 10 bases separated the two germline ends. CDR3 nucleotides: TGTGCCAGCAGTGAGAGGGAAAGACAGCCCCAGCATTTT. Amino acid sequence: CASSERERQPQHF.

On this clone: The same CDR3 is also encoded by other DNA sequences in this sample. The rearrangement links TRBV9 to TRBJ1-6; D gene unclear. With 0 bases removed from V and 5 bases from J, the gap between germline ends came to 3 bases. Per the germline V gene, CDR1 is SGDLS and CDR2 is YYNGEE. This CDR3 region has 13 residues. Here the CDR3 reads CASSVDDNSPLHF. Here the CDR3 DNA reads TGTGCCAGCAGCGTAGACGATAATTCACCCCTCCACTTT. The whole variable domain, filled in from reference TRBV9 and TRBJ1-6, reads DSGVTQTPKHLITATGQRVTLRCSPRSGDLSVYWYQQSLDQGLQFLIQYYNGEERAKGNILERFSAQQFPDLHSELNLSSLELGDSALYFCASSVDDNSPLHFGNGTRLTVT.

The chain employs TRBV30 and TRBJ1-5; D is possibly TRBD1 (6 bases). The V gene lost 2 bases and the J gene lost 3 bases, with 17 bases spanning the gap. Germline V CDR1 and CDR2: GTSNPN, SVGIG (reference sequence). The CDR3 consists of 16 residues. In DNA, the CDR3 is TGTGCCTGGAGTTCCTTGGGGGGGGCTAACAATCAGCCCCAGCATTTT. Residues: CAWSSLGGANNQPQHF.

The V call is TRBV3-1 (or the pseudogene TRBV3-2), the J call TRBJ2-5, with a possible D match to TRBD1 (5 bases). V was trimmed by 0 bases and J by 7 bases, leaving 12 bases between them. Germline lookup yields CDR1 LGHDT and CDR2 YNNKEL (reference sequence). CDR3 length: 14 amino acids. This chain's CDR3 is CASSQDRRVTTQYF. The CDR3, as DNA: TGTGCCAGCAGCCAAGATCGCAGGGTTACGACCCAGTACTTC.

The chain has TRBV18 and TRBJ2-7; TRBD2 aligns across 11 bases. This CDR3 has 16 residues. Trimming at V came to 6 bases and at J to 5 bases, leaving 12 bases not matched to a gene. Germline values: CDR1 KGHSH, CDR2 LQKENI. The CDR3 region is CASSFRTSGYSDEQYF. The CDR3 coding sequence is TGTGCCAGCTCCTTTAGGACTAGCGGGTATTCGGACGAGCAGTACTTC.

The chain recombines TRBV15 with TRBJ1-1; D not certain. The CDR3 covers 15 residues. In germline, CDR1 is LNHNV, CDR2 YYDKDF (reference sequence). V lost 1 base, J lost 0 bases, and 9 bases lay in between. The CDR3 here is CATSRARAMNTEAFF. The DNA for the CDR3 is TGTGCCACCAGCAGAGCTAGAGCAATGAACACTGAAGCTTTCTTT.

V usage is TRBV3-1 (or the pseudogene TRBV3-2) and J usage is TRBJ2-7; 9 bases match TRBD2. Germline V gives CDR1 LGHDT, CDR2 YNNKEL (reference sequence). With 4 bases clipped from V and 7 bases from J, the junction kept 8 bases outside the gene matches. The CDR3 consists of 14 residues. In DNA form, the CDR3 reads TGTGCCAGCAGCCCGGGACTAGCCCTTGGGGAGCAGTACTTC. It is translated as CASSPGLALGEQYF.